These 9 T cell receptor beta chains were all obtained from the same sample, sequenced in a study of response to subunit inactivated influenza vaccine. TCRdb independently ran MiXCR on the RT-PCR reads; one entry per CDR3 protein. The sample includes about half a million distinct CDR3 sequences, approximately 24% of them seen just once. The source was CD4+ T cells sorted from PBMCs, collected about 5 days after vaccination. These receptors all stem from a man aged 50 to 60 who received an inactivated influenza vaccine.

This chain joins TRBV7-2 and TRBJ2-3; unclear D gene. With 6 bases removed from V and 3 bases from J, the gap between germline ends came to 7 bases. This CDR3 is 12 amino acids long. Germline V gives CDR1 SGHTA, CDR2 FQGNSA. The CDR3 sequence is CASRFGTDTQYF. CDR3 nucleotides: TGTGCCAGCAGGTTCGGAACAGATACGCAGTATTTT.

This clonotype was counted many times. J is TRBJ1-2 and V is TRBV6-1; no firm D call. The germline V gene has CDR1 MNHNS and CDR2 SASEGT. The CDR3 loop spans 13 amino acids. V lost 0 bases and J lost 1, with 3 bases in between. CDR3 in amino acids: CASSEADNYGYTF. CDR3 coding DNA: TGTGCCAGCAGTGAAGCAGATAACTATGGCTACACCTTC.

V gene TRBV5-1 combines with J gene TRBJ2-7; either TRBD1 or TRBD2 may fit D (5 bases each). V was trimmed by 3 bases and J by 0 bases, leaving 10 bases between them. Germline assignment: CDR1 SGHRS and CDR2 YFSETQ. The CDR3 length is 14 residues. This CDR3 reads CASSWDGSSYEQYF. The CDR3 region has the DNA TGCGCCAGCAGCTGGGACGGAAGCTCCTACGAGCAGTACTTC.

This clonotype was counted a few times. The chain has TRBV9 and TRBJ2-1; TRBD2 matches 9 bases. The CDR3 loop spans 15 amino acids. Germline CDR1 reads SGDLS; CDR2 reads YYNGEE. Trimming took 0 bases from V and 3 from J; bases not matched to a gene: 1. The DNA of the CDR3 is TGTGCCAGCAGCGTAGGAGCGGGAGGCTACAATGAGCAGTTCTTC. Translating gives CASSVGAGGYNEQFF. The full variable domain, completed using reference TRBV9 and TRBJ2-1, is DSGVTQTPKHLITATGQRVTLRCSPRSGDLSVYWYQQSLDQGLQFLIQYYNGEERAKGNILERFSAQQFPDLHSELNLSSLELGDSALYFCASSVGAGGYNEQFFGPGTRLTVL.

The rearrangement joins TRBV6-5 to TRBJ2-5, with D possibly matching TRBD2 (6 bases). Germline lookup yields CDR1 MNHEY and CDR2 SVGAGI. V was pared by 2 bases and J by 7 bases, with 14 bases between. The CDR3 has 14 amino acids. CDR3 nucleotides: TGTGCCAGCAGTTACGGGGTAGAGGGAGGGACCCAGTACTTC. It specifies CASSYGVEGGTQYF.

This sequence joins TRBV29-1 and TRBJ1-2; D unresolved. CDR1 and CDR2 (germline): SQVTM, ANQGSEA. The CDR3 is made up of 14 amino acids. V was shortened by 8 bases and J by 4 bases, with 20 bases between the two germline ends. The CDR3 region is CSLPQEPSSYGYTF. The CDR3 nucleotides read TGCAGCCTTCCGCAAGAGCCCTCTAGCTATGGCTACACCTTC.

The chain carries TRBV5-6 and TRBJ2-5, with D unresolved. This CDR3 region has 15 residues. V was cut by 0 bases and J by 4 bases, with 13 bases left in between. The germline gives CDR1 SGHDT, CDR2 YYEEEE. The CDR3 loop is CASSLATSLGETQYF. Here the CDR3 DNA reads TGTGCCAGCAGCTTGGCCACGTCGCTGGGAGAGACCCAGTACTTC.

This clonotype was seen more than once but under ten times. CDR3: CSVEPSGGYEQYF. Here the CDR3 DNA reads TGCAGCGTTGAACCTAGCGGGGGCTACGAGCAGTACTTC. The chain carries TRBV29-1 and TRBJ2-7; 10 bases agree with TRBD2. Germline V lookup: CDR1 SQVTM, CDR2 ANQGSEA. The trim removed 2 bases at V and 3 bases at J, leaving 1 base unmatched. This CDR3 comprises 13 residues.

This clonotype came up once. The genes are TRBV7-9 and TRBJ1-6; D gene unclear. This CDR3 is 17 amino acids long. Per the germline V gene, CDR1 is SEHNR and CDR2 is FQNEAQ (reference sequence). V was pared by 5 bases and J by 0 bases, with 14 bases between. The CDR3 region is CASSPRTASSYNSPLHF. CDR3 nucleotide sequence: TGTGCCAGCAGCCCCCGCACAGCGAGCTCCTATAATTCACCCCTCCACTTT.